These T cell receptor beta chains were read from a single sample in a study of blood T cell repertoires in COVID-19. The table came from immunoSEQ multiplex PCR; TCRdb's copy has only in-frame clones and leaves some out. Among approximately 260,000 clones listed, about 85% were seen once. Input material: peripheral blood. The receptors were gathered from a man younger than 30 with active or convalescent COVID-19. The CDR3 runs from the conserved cysteine through the conserved F or W. The D gene is left open where the match is weak.

j_call: TRBJ2-1; d_call: TRBD2; v_call: TRBV9; cdr3_aa: CASSSGTSPYNEQFF; cdr3_nt: TGTGCCAGCAGCTCCGGGACTAGCCCCTACAATGAGCAGTTCTTC
j_call: TRBJ1-1; d_call: .; v_call: TRBV2; cdr3_aa: CASSEDQWTEAFF; cdr3_nt: TGTGCCAGCAGTGAAGACCAGTGGACTGAAGCTTTCTTT
j_call: TRBJ2-3; d_call: .; v_call: TRBV9; cdr3_aa: CASSVGAVRGDTQYF; cdr3_nt: TGTGCCAGCAGCGTAGGGGCGGTGAGGGGGGATACGCAGTATTTT
j_call: TRBJ1-2; d_call: .; v_call: TRBV14; cdr3_aa: CASSQDPGNYGYTF; cdr3_nt: TGTGCCAGCAGCCAAGACCCCGGGAACTATGGCTACACCTTC
j_call: TRBJ2-7; d_call: .; v_call: TRBV13; cdr3_aa: CASSLEGAYEQYF; cdr3_nt: TGTGCCAGCAGCTTAGAGGGGGCCTACGAGCAGTACTTC
j_call: TRBJ2-1; d_call: TRBD2; v_call: TRBV5-4; cdr3_aa: CASSLASGSWAEQFF; cdr3_nt: TGTGCCAGCAGCCTTGCGAGCGGGAGTTGGGCTGAGCAGTTCTTC
j_call: TRBJ2-3; d_call: .; v_call: TRBV3-1/TRBV3-2; cdr3_aa: CASSQRNLKRPRGTDTQYF; cdr3_nt: TGTGCCAGCAGCCAGAGGAACCTTAAGCGGCCCCGGGGCACAGATACGCAGTATTTT
j_call: TRBJ1-5; d_call: .; v_call: TRBV6-2/TRBV6-3; cdr3_aa: CASSIGVRNQPQHF; cdr3_nt: TGTGCCAGCAGTATCGGGGTTAGGAATCAGCCCCAGCATTTT
j_call: TRBJ1-2; d_call: TRBD1; v_call: TRBV6-1; cdr3_aa: CASSDPGQFLYGYTF; cdr3_nt: TGTGCCAGCAGTGACCCGGGACAGTTCCTTTATGGCTACACCTTC
j_call: TRBJ1-2; d_call: .; v_call: TRBV30; cdr3_aa: CAWSVPDGGGYTF; cdr3_nt: TGTGCCTGGAGTGTCCCAGACGGGGGTGGCTACACCTTC